This TCR beta chain was sequenced in a study of tumor-infiltrating lymphocytes in primary liver carcinoma. The overall study: Spanning 4.2 to 10 cm, the tumors were T1-T3 N0M0.

V lost 7 bases to trimming and J lost 12 bases; unmatched junction nucleotides: 13. The germline V gene has CDR1 SQVTM and CDR2 ANQGSEA. The CDR3 has 13 residues. Making TCR beta cDNA involved approximately 480 ng total RNA and a constant-region primer. Libraries of TCR beta came from three nested multiplex PCR rounds with slightly modified ARM-PCR. The opening two PCR rounds, approximately 10 cycles each, paired TRBV1-TRBV30 forward primers with a C-beta reverse primer. Each CDR3 protein is one row after TCRdb ran MiXCR on the multiplex PCR reads. The profile shows around 190,000 distinct CDR3 sequences, roughly 80% of them singletons. Remarks on this clonotype: Its antigen is unknown.

Study observations and caveats: With p = 0.039, the top-250-clone fraction in tumors significantly exceeded that in blood. Merely about 8-25% of top clones occurred in all five tumor regions.

The source material, roughly 18-33 mg of unsorted bulk tissue, was used to co-extract RNA and DNA. Chronic HBV infection, which was untreated, was present in the patients. The sequence derives from a middle-aged man with primary liver carcinoma and hepatitis B virus infection. The V call is TRBV29-1, the J call TRBJ2-1; TRBD2 agrees at 9 bases. Sequencing used tumor tissue from primary liver carcinoma. The CDR3 sequence: CSGTSVKPYVQFF. The CDR3 nucleotides read TGCAGCGGGACTAGCGTGAAGCCCTATGTGCAGTTCTTC.